This T cell receptor beta chain was found in a study of blood T cell repertoires in COVID-19. At the level of the study: The United States, Italy and Spain were the sources of the acute and convalescent COVID-19 samples. PBMCs, B-cell-depleted T cells, or T cells were the source of the cDNA or gDNA that made up the material.

Methods used by the authors: The authors estimated nucleated cell counts from reference gene primer amplification. The data were produced by immunoSEQ multiplex PCR, yet TCRdb's version contains in-frame clones alone and is incomplete. The DNA gave D and trimming, while V, J and clone size come from that table. The sample includes around 100,000 clones, about 80% of them seen just once. V was clipped by 0 bases and J by 1 base, with 7 bases between them. The germline V gene has CDR1 LGHNA and CDR2 YNFKEQ. The CDR3 extends over 14 amino acids. The clonotype comes from a man between 65 and 79 years old with active or convalescent COVID-19. Input material: peripheral blood. The V and J genes are TRBV4-2 and TRBJ2-7; D is unresolved. The CDR3 reads CASSQERNSYEQYF. The CDR3 nucleotides read TGTGCCAGCAGCCAAGAGCGGAATTCCTACGAGCAGTACTTC.